The rows below give T cell receptor beta chains drawn from one sample of a study of T cell responses to AZD1222 COVID-19 vaccine. TCRdb's copy holds only in-frame clones and misses some; the assay was immunoSEQ multiplex PCR. The sample records 140,000 or so clones, over 75% being singletons. The sequencing used peripheral blood, collected on day 0 of AZD1222 vaccination. These receptors came from an adult in good health. Both conserved end residues are part of each CDR3.

>TRBV3-1/TRBV3-2|TRBJ2-4
CASSRDRDNIQYF
>TRBV19|TRBJ1-2
CASSLETLSNYGYTF
>TRBV10-1|TRBJ2-3
CASSSTGPGTDTQYF
>TRBV6-2/TRBV6-3|TRBJ1-1
CASSSRGQATTEAFF
>TRBV29-1|TRBJ1-2
CSVGGSYGYTF
>TRBV27|TRBJ1-3
CASGRAHSGNTIYF
>TRBV19|TRBJ1-6
CASSARQLSPLHF
>TRBV19|TRBJ1-5
CASSIGLGEAGSLFNQPQHF
>TRBV6-5|TRBJ2-3
CASSYRPGASPDTQYF
>TRBV14|TRBJ2-7
CASSQDYLDYEQYF
>TRBV6-5|TRBJ2-7
CATPKEGSGEEEQYF
>TRBV27|TRBJ1-4
CASSPDTEYNEKLFF
>TRBV27|TRBJ1-2
CASSFTARALSSYTF
>TRBV28|TRBJ2-7
CASSFRSYEQYF
>TRBV28|TRBJ2-7
CASSLSSPYEQYF
>TRBV7-3|TRBJ1-5
CASSLSTAYSNQPQHF
>TRBV13|TRBJ1-5
CASSLGQGNQPQHF
>TRBV29-1|TRBJ1-5
CSVVYPGGLGQPQHF
>TRBV4-1|TRBJ1-4
CASSQGTGGEKLFF
>TRBV6-4|TRBJ2-3
CASSDSGQGPDTQYF
>TRBV5-5|TRBJ2-7
CASSPRQDSYEQYF
>TRBV5-1|TRBJ1-1
CASSSMTGGEAFF
>TRBV11-2|TRBJ1-1
CASHRGGMTEAFF
>TRBV3-1/TRBV3-2|TRBJ1-2
CASKLFADNYGYTF
>TRBV28|TRBJ1-4
CASSSPGRSNEKLFF
>TRBV7-8|TRBJ2-7
CASSLAGTGAYEQYF
>TRBV11-1|TRBJ2-5
CASSLRGQGETQYF
>TRBV6-1|TRBJ1-1
CASSEVQGTEAFF
>TRBV11-2|TRBJ2-1
CASSLAGGYEQFF
>TRBV7-2|TRBJ1-2
CASSLPSTGNYGYTF
>TRBV19|TRBJ1-3
CASKGHSGNTIYF
>TRBV27|TRBJ2-1
CASSFPGFDSYNEQFF
>TRBV9|TRBJ1-3
CASSVVGNTIYF
>TRBV7-9|TRBJ1-2
CASTLSGAGGYGYTF
>TRBV19|TRBJ2-7
CASSIGPGQGLGLYEQYF
>TRBV6-5|TRBJ2-5
CASSSRTGSETQYF
>TRBV6-4|TRBJ2-3
CASSDSAGESTDTQYF
>TRBV5-4|TRBJ2-4
CASSFGGIAKNIQYF
>TRBV7-2|TRBJ2-3
CASSLSSNTDTQYF
>TRBV28|TRBJ1-1
CASRGHTNTEAFF
>TRBV7-9|TRBJ2-3
CASSLDNTGTDTQYF
>TRBV5-1|TRBJ2-7
CASSLGLLRRGGDEQYF
>TRBV28|TRBJ2-3
CASSPTGVFSLTDTQYF
>TRBV4-1|TRBJ2-2
CASSQGITGELFF
>TRBV5-6|TRBJ1-2
CASSHRGANYGYTF
>TRBV7-9|TRBJ2-7
CASSLVAGGYEQYF
>TRBV6-6|TRBJ1-5
CASTEQGNQPQHF
>TRBV5-1|TRBJ1-4
CASSLGRPDEKLFF
>TRBV7-2|TRBJ1-6
CASRGGTGSLPLHF
>TRBV28|TRBJ1-6
CASSSLAGTEYNSPLHF
>TRBV5-6|TRBJ2-1
CASSLLGRNEQFF
>TRBV19|TRBJ1-1
CASSTPGVRTEAFF
>TRBV7-8|TRBJ1-6
CASSLWGAGTPLHF
>TRBV7-8|TRBJ1-6
CASSSDRGNSPLHF